There are a few counts of the clone carrying this T cell receptor beta chain. This entry is derived from a study of blood T cell repertoires in COVID-19. Sequencing was performed with immunoSEQ multiplex PCR; in TCRdb, only in-frame clones are kept and a portion is missing. The sample includes under 400,000 clones, roughly nine tenths of them seen just once. CDR1 is LNHDA, CDR2 SQIVND, per germline (reference sequence). Trimming stripped 9 bases from V and 9 bases from J, with 14 bases between. CDR3 length: 11 amino acids. This TCR derives from a woman in her sixties with COVID-19, enrolled during active disease. The sample comprised peripheral blood. The chain recombines TRBV19 with TRBJ1-1, with no clear D. This CDR3 is CASRHSGKAFF. The CDR3 DNA reads as TGTGCCAGCCGACACTCAGGAAAAGCTTTCTTT.